Below are 32 T cell receptor beta chains sequenced from a single sample in a study of blood T cell repertoires in COVID-19. The repertoire was sequenced with immunoSEQ multiplex PCR; TCRdb's copy has only in-frame clones and lacks some. The repertoire holds around 150,000 clones, with about nine tenths as singletons. Source material: peripheral blood. Receptor source: a woman aged 55-75 years with active or convalescent COVID-19.

The V gene is TRBV5-8, the J gene TRBJ2-7, with TRBD1 identical over 8 bases. V lost 0 bases to trimming and J lost 4 bases; unmatched junction nucleotides: 9. Germline assignment: CDR1 SGHTS and CDR2 YDEGEE. CDR3 length: 16 residues. The CDR3 reads CASSLAAGGSTYEQYF. DNA for the CDR3: TGTGCCAGCAGCTTGGCCGCAGGGGGCAGCACATACGAGCAGTACTTC.

This sequence joins TRBV5-1 and TRBJ2-2; D perhaps matches TRBD1 (6 bases). The CDR3 extends over 14 amino acids. Looked up from germline, CDR1 is SGHRS and CDR2 is YFSETQ. V shed 5 bases and J shed 1 base, with 9 bases lying between them. CDR3 amino acids: CASSADRNTGELFF. The CDR3 bases are TGCGCCAGCAGTGCGGACAGGAACACCGGGGAGCTGTTTTTT.

In its sample, this clone was seen once. CDR3 residues: CASSAGTVLNEKLFF. The CDR3 DNA reads TGTGCCAGCTCGGCCGGGACAGTCCTTAATGAAAAACTGTTTTTT. This rearrangement joins TRBV18 to TRBJ1-4; 7 positions match TRBD1. V was pared by 6 bases and J by 4 bases, with 8 bases of the junction left unmatched. The CDR3 totals 15 residues. Germline values: CDR1 KGHSH, CDR2 LQKENI.

The CDR3 here is CASSSRDRDYQPQHF. The CDR3 DNA is TGTGCCAGCAGTTCCCGGGACAGGGACTATCAGCCCCAGCATTTT. The V gene is TRBV28, the J gene TRBJ1-5; 9 bases agree with TRBD1. CDR3 size: 15 residues. Germline loops: CDR1 MDHEN, CDR2 SYDVKM. V dropped 4 bases and J dropped 5; count of bases not matched to a gene: 6.

The chain recombines TRBV4-1 with TRBJ1-3, with D possibly being TRBD1 (6 bases). Germline CDR1 MGHRA, CDR2 YSYEKL. The CDR3 covers 17 residues. V lost 0 bases and J lost 0, with 12 bases in between. DNA for the CDR3: TGCGCCAGCAGCCAAGAATGGAGCAGGGGCTCTGGAAACACCATATATTTT. Amino acids: CASSQEWSRGSGNTIYF.

J is TRBJ1-6 and V is TRBV3-1 (or the pseudogene TRBV3-2); 9 nucleotides align to TRBD1. The CDR3 totals 13 residues. Germline loops: CDR1 LGHDT, CDR2 YNNKEL (reference sequence). With 10 bases clipped from V and 7 bases from J, the junction kept 5 bases outside the gene matches. This chain's CDR3 is CATGDRANSPLHF. CDR3 nucleotide sequence: TGTGCCACCGGGGACAGGGCAAATTCACCCCTCCACTTT.

The gene calls are TRBV12-5 and TRBJ1-2; 10 nucleotides align to TRBD1. Per the germline V gene, CDR1 is LGHNT and CDR2 is FRNRAP. With V trimmed by 9 bases and J by 0 bases, 13 bases remained unmatched. This CDR3 spans 17 amino acids. CDR3 nucleotides: TGTGCTAGCCCCGGGACAGGGGACGCCCTAGCTAACTATGGCTACACCTTC. This translates into CASPGTGDALANYGYTF. Full variable domain (outside the CDR3, taken from reference TRBV12-5 and TRBJ1-2): DARVTQTPRHKVTEMGQEVTMRCQPILGHNTVFWYRQTMMQGLELLAYFRNRAPLDDSGMPKDRFSAEMPDATLATLKIQPSEPRDSAVYFCASPGTGDALANYGYTFGSGTRLTVV.

V gene TRBV7-2 combines with J gene TRBJ2-7, with D possibly being TRBD2 (5 bases). The CDR3 consists of 14 residues. V was clipped by 6 bases and J by 2 bases, with 14 bases between them. The V gene's germline CDR1 is SGHTA and CDR2 FQGNSA. This CDR3 is CASSRLTVPYEQYF. CDR3 nucleotides: TGTGCCAGCAGTAGACTAACTGTTCCCTACGAGCAGTACTTC.

The chain carries TRBV7-2 and TRBJ2-5; D gene ambiguous. The CDR3 has 15 residues. Germline V lookup: CDR1 SGHTA, CDR2 FQGNSA. Trimming took 2 bases from V and 5 from J, leaving 15 bases between them. CDR3: CASSLPPWSRETQYF. The CDR3 nucleotides read TGTGCCAGCAGCTTACCACCGTGGTCCAGGGAGACCCAGTACTTC.

This clone was found a few times. This chain uses TRBV24-1 with TRBJ2-5; 9 nucleotides line up with TRBD2. The CDR3 is made up of 16 amino acids. Germline CDR1 and CDR2: KGHDR and SFDVKD. Trimming cost V 5 bases and J 4 bases; bases outside gene matches: 10. The CDR3 spells CATSGGVAGDGETQYF. As DNA, the CDR3 is TGTGCCACCAGTGGCGGGGTAGCGGGGGATGGAGAGACCCAGTACTTC.

This chain connects TRBV9 to TRBJ2-7, with 10 nucleotides matching TRBD1. V lost 0 bases to trimming and J lost 4 bases; unmatched junction nucleotides: 7. The CDR3 is made up of 16 amino acids. Germline V lookup: CDR1 SGDLS, CDR2 YYNGEE. The DNA for the CDR3 is TGTGCCAGCAGCGTAGCTGGGGGACAGGGGTTATACGAGCAGTACTTC. Its protein product is CASSVAGGQGLYEQYF.

CDR3 coding DNA: TGTGCCACCAGCAGTAGACAAGGACAAGAGACCCAGTACTTC. This encodes CATSSRQGQETQYF. The chain combines TRBV15 with TRBJ2-5; no definite D call. From germline, CDR1 is LNHNV and CDR2 YYDKDF (reference sequence). The CDR3 has 14 residues. V lost 3 bases and J 2 bases, leaving 10 bases between the germline ends.

This chain links TRBV18 with TRBJ2-2; 7 bases fit TRBD2. Trimming cost V 3 bases and J 3 bases; bases outside gene matches: 4. The CDR3 sequence is 15 residues long. Germline V CDR1 and CDR2: KGHSH, LQKENI. DNA for the CDR3: TGTGCCAGCTCACCCGGGAGGTGGGACACCGGGGAGCTGTTTTTT. It is translated as CASSPGRWDTGELFF. Full variable domain (rest looked up from reference TRBV18 and TRBJ2-2): NAGVMQNPRHLVRRRGQEARLRCSPMKGHSHVYWYRQLPEEGLKFMVYLQKENIIDESGMPKERFSAEFPKEGPSILRIQQVVRGDSAAYFCASSPGRWDTGELFFGEGSRLTVL.

V is TRBV2 and J is TRBJ1-2; 10 positions agree with TRBD1. Germline loops: CDR1 SNHLY, CDR2 FYNNEI. This CDR3 is 12 amino acids long. With V trimmed by 11 bases and J by 4 bases, 4 bases remained unmatched. CDR3 nucleotides: TGTGCCTGCCGGGACAGGGGCTATGGCTACACCTTC. Amino acid sequence: CACRDRGYGYTF.

The chain couples TRBV11-3 to TRBJ1-1; D gene uncertain. Germline V gives CDR1 SGHNT, CDR2 YENEEA. CDR3 length: 13 amino acids. V gave up 5 bases and J gave up 3 bases, with 10 bases separating them. DNA for the CDR3: TGTGCCAGCAGCCCTAGCAGAGACACTGAAGCTTTCTTT. Encoded protein: CASSPSRDTEAFF.

The chain couples TRBV7-9 to TRBJ2-7; TRBD2 matches 7 bases. Trimming removed 1 base from V and 6 bases from J; junction bases left unmatched: 3. Per germline, CDR1 SEHNR and CDR2 FQNEAQ (reference sequence). CDR3 length equals 13 residues. Written as DNA, the CDR3 is TGTGCCAGCAGCTTAGGAGCGGGGTTCGAGCAGTACTTC. It yields the protein CASSLGAGFEQYF.

This clone was seen a single time. This sequence joins TRBV19 and TRBJ2-7, with 8 nucleotides matching TRBD1. This CDR3 has 13 residues. J lost 2 bases, V lost 5 bases, and 2 bases had no gene match. In germline, CDR1 is LNHDA, CDR2 SQIVND (reference sequence). CDR3 loop: CASSGTGTYEQYF. CDR3 DNA sequence: TGTGCCAGTAGTGGGACAGGAACCTACGAGCAGTACTTC.

This chain connects TRBV13 to TRBJ1-5; D may be TRBD1 (6 bases). The germline V gene encodes CDR1 PRHDT and CDR2 FYEKMQ (reference sequence). V gave up 5 bases and J gave up 4 bases, with 9 bases separating them. The CDR3 runs to 13 residues. CDR3 sequence (DNA): TGTGCCAGCAGCGTTGGGACAAATCAGCCCCAGCATTTT. It yields the protein CASSVGTNQPQHF. The variable domain in full, with the rest retrieved from reference TRBV13 and TRBJ1-5, is AAGVIQSPRHLIKEKRETATLKCYPIPRHDTVYWYQQGPGQDPQFLISFYEKMQSDKGSIPDRFSAQQFSDYHSELNMSSLELGDSALYFCASSVGTNQPQHFGDGTRLSIL.

This clone was seen just once. The rearrangement links TRBV6-5 to TRBJ2-5; 7 bases are a match to TRBD1. This CDR3 has 14 residues. From germline, CDR1 is MNHEY and CDR2 SVGAGI. The ends lost 4 bases at V and 5 bases at J; junction bases unmatched: 7. The chain's CDR3 is CASSSLQGRETQYF. CDR3 DNA sequence: TGTGCCAGCAGTTCCCTACAGGGGCGGGAGACCCAGTACTTC.

CDR3 DNA sequence: TGTGCCAGCAGTAAGGACAGTTCCTTGGCGCAGTATTTT. Translated: CASSKDSSLAQYF. The rearrangement uses TRBV6-2 or TRBV6-3 and TRBJ2-3; tentative D call: TRBD1 (6 bases). V gave up 5 bases and J gave up 10 bases, with 16 bases separating them. The germline V gene has CDR1 MNHEY and CDR2 SVGEGT. This CDR3 comprises 13 residues.

Remarks on this clone: Other DNA variants within this sample encode the same CDR3. The chain carries TRBV19 and TRBJ1-1, with no clear D. The length of the CDR3 is 14 residues. Deletions cut 0 bases from V and 0 bases from J, with 5 bases between. CDR1 and CDR2 (germline): LNHDA, SQIVND (reference sequence). CDR3 bases: TGTGCCAGTAGTATAGATCGGGTGAACACTGAAGCTTTCTTT. Translation gives CASSIDRVNTEAFF.

This clone has only a few counts. CDR3 DNA sequence: TGTGCCAGCAGCTTGGCCGGGTCCCTGGGTCCTGGAAACACCATATATTTT. This encodes CASSLAGSLGPGNTIYF. The chain is built from TRBV5-6 and TRBJ1-3, with D unclear. This CDR3 spans 17 amino acids. Trimming removed 0 bases from V and 2 bases from J, with 15 bases in between. In germline, CDR1 is SGHDT, CDR2 YYEEEE.

V usage is TRBV5-1 and J usage is TRBJ1-2; possible D gene TRBD1, 5 bases. Between the trimmed V and J ends, which lost 0 bases and 5 bases, there was a span of 11 bases. There are 14 residues in the CDR3. The V gene's germline CDR1 is SGHRS and CDR2 YFSETQ. DNA for the CDR3: TGCGCCAGCAGCTTGGGCGGGGGTGAATATGGCTACACCTTC. Translating it yields CASSLGGGEYGYTF.

The rearrangement uses TRBV29-1 and TRBJ1-1; D may be TRBD1 (5 bases). V shed 4 bases and J shed 5 bases, with 11 bases lying between them. The CDR3 contains 12 residues. The germline CDR1 and CDR2 sequences are SQVTM and ANQGSEA. CDR3 sequence: CSVVRGGTEAFF. The CDR3 bases are TGCAGCGTTGTTAGGGGTGGAACTGAAGCTTTCTTT.

This clone was seen a few times. The chain has TRBV7-8 and TRBJ2-5; D gene unclear. The V gene lost 5 bases and the J gene lost 4 bases, with 17 bases spanning the gap. Germline CDR1 is SGHVS and CDR2 is FQNEAQ. The CDR3 is 15 residues long. The CDR3 sequence: CASSPIGPPRETQYF. Here the CDR3 DNA reads TGTGCCAGCAGCCCGATTGGGCCTCCCAGAGAGACCCAGTACTTC.

This rearrangement joins TRBV10-1 to TRBJ1-2; D is perhaps TRBD1 (5 bases). The CDR3 length is 14 residues. CDR1 and CDR2 from the germline V gene are WNHNN and SYGVQD (reference sequence). Trimming took 5 bases from V and 4 from J, leaving 14 bases between them. The CDR3 DNA is TGCGCCAGCAGTCCATCGGGACTCCCCTATGGCTACACCTTC. It encodes CASSPSGLPYGYTF.

The V call is TRBV7-9, the J call TRBJ1-4, with a tentative D call TRBD1 (6 bases). CDR1 SEHNR and CDR2 FQNEAQ come from the germline V gene (reference sequence). V was trimmed by 6 bases and J by 2 bases, leaving 16 bases between them. The CDR3 runs 16 residues. Here the CDR3 reads CASSEPTGQTNEKLFF. The CDR3 DNA follows: TGTGCCAGCAGTGAACCTACTGGACAGACTAATGAAAAACTGTTTTTT.

The rearrangement uses TRBV6-2 or TRBV6-3 and TRBJ2-7; TRBD1 matches 7 bases. Germline V CDR1 and CDR2: MNHEY, SVGEGT. Losses at the gene ends were 0 bases for V and 0 bases for J; bases not matched to a gene: 5. The length of the CDR3 is 16 residues. The CDR3 DNA sequence: TGTGCCAGCAGTTACTCGAGTGGGACAGCCTCCTACGAGCAGTACTTC. Translation: CASSYSSGTASYEQYF.

The chain is built from TRBV6-5 and TRBJ2-1; 10 bases line up with TRBD1. The CDR3 is 15 amino acids. The germline CDR1 and CDR2 sequences are MNHEY and SVGAGI. V was clipped by 6 bases and J by 8 bases; unmatched bases: 10. The CDR3 is CASSYGTGASDEQFF. The CDR3 DNA reads TGTGCCAGCAGCTATGGGACAGGGGCTTCGGATGAGCAGTTCTTC.

This chain uses TRBV6-6 with TRBJ2-5; possibly TRBD2 for D (7 bases). CDR3 length: 16 residues. Trimming took off 8 bases at V and 2 bases at J, with 21 bases between the two ends. Germline CDR1 MNHNY, CDR2 SVGAGI (reference sequence). CDR3 DNA sequence: TGTGCCAGCTATGATCTGGGGGGGCCGAGTCAAGAGACCCAGTACTTC. The encoded protein is CASYDLGGPSQETQYF.

The V call is TRBV19, the J call TRBJ1-4, with D hard to call. This CDR3 spans 13 amino acids. V was shortened by 5 bases and J by 7 bases, with 11 bases between the two germline ends. Germline V gene data show CDR1 as LNHDA and CDR2 as SQIVND (reference sequence). CDR3 nucleotide sequence: TGTGCCAGTAGTGTTGGAGACGGTGAAAAACTGTTTTTT. Translating gives CASSVGDGEKLFF.

To note about this clone: The same CDR3 is also encoded by other DNA sequences in this sample. CDR3 sequence reads: CASRDRGASTDTQYF. As DNA, the CDR3 is TGTGCCAGCAGGGATCGGGGGGCTAGCACAGATACGCAGTATTTT. This chain links TRBV6-5 with TRBJ2-3; weak D call: TRBD2 (7 bases). Germline assignment: CDR1 MNHEY and CDR2 SVGAGI. This CDR3 has 15 residues. Trimming cost V 6 bases and J 0 bases, with 13 bases left between them.